This TCR beta chain was identified in a study of control samples from healthy donors and cancer patients. Data came from immunoSEQ multiplex PCR; TCRdb stores just in-frame clones and leaves some out. The table includes 85,000 to 95,000 clones, 82% detected once. The CDR3 is 14 amino acids. Trimming cost V 3 bases and J 4 bases, with 12 bases left between them. The germline V gene encodes CDR1 LNHDA and CDR2 SQIVND (reference sequence). This chain joins TRBV19 and TRBJ1-1; D remains ambiguous. The sequencing sample was made of blood. The sequence was obtained from a woman aged 55 to 70 in good health. The CDR3 loop reads CASSISQWATEAFF. CDR3 nucleotide sequence: TGTGCCAGTAGTATTTCGCAGTGGGCCACTGAAGCTTTCTTT.